This entry describes one TCR beta chain. The CDR3 loop spans 13 amino acids. V lost 1 base and J lost 6, with 9 bases in between. Germline V gene lookup returns CDR1 SQVTM and CDR2 ANQGSEA. This sample was taken from a study of cytomegalovirus exposure and HLA in healthy donors. The study ran its PCR with 60 Vbeta and 13 Jbeta primers. TCRdb's table, derived via immunoSEQ multiplex PCR, lists solely in-frame clones and lacks some. The table has fewer than 200,000 clones, more than 65% seen once. V usage is TRBV29-1 and J usage is TRBJ2-2; weak D call: TRBD2 (7 bases). Sequenced input: PBMCs. The TCR was taken from a girl between 2 and 10 years old in good health and CMV-seropositive. The CDR3 DNA reads as TGCAGCGTTGAAGGAGGGGGGGCCGGGGAGCTGTTTTTT. Translation gives CSVEGGGAGELFF.